The text below deals with one T cell receptor (beta chain). Its specificity is not known. The ends lost 2 bases at V and 6 bases at J; junction bases unmatched: 7. This CDR3 is built from 16 residues. From germline, CDR1 is MNHEY and CDR2 SVGAGI. These data are taken from a study of cytomegalovirus exposure and HLA in healthy donors. Regarding the study as a whole: Rarity marked most TCR sequences, yet some public TCRs occurred in many donors. In a later analysis, TCR beta V- and J-gene trimming showed a link to a missense DCLRE1C variant. In an earlier analysis, about 87% or about 30%: the productive usage of most TCR beta V segments.

This PCR relied on a set of 60 Vbeta primers and 13 Jbeta primers. TCRdb's table, derived via immunoSEQ multiplex PCR, lists solely in-frame clones and lacks some. Here the sample spans fewer than 90,000 clones, around 74% being singletons. Sequencing input: PBMCs. This chain uses TRBV6-5 with TRBJ2-3; 11 bases map to TRBD2. The TCR sequence derives from a man aged 25 to 40 in good health and CMV-seropositive. CDR3 bases: TGTGCCAGCAGTTACGCGGGACTAGCGGCGCGGGATACGCAGTATTTT. This gives the protein CASSYAGLAARDTQYF.